The clone carrying this TCR beta chain was seen more than once but under ten times. Its antigen is unidentified. In germline, CDR1 is MGHRA, CDR2 YSYEKL. V lost 3 bases to trimming and J lost 1 base; unmatched junction nucleotides: 6. This CDR3 has 16 amino acids. The data belong to a study of identical twins. Study results and limitations: Excess sharing between twins was weaker in beta out-of-frame sequences. Beta clonotypes that were abundant in cord blood contained fewer insertions, a pattern absent from memory repertoires. It was possible that invariant MAIT and iNKT cells partly confounded the zero-insertion analyses.

Unique molecular identifiers were present on cDNA, and template switching added a universal primer site. MiXCR, applied by TCRdb to the 5' RACE reads, yields one record per CDR3 protein. The sample lists some 1,600,000 distinct CDR3 sequences, about 32% occurring once. Input material: cord blood. This rearrangement joins TRBV4-1 to TRBJ2-4, with 7 nucleotides matching TRBD1. This receptor was identified in a newborn girl in good health. Here the CDR3 DNA reads TGCGCCAGCAGCCAGCCGTCGACAGGGGCCAAAAACATTCAGTACTTC. It encodes CASSQPSTGAKNIQYF.